This TCR beta chain was identified during a study of monozygotic twins with inflammatory bowel disease. Study-level points and caveats: Lower sharing of clonotypes with other individuals was seen in IBD patients than in healthy twins. This was most marked in patients showing signs of disease activity.

Notes on this clonotype: What it binds is not known.

Nested PCRs (about 15 and 9 cycles, two total) were applied to TCRalpha and TCRbeta cDNA. From the 5' RACE reads, TCRdb lists one entry per CDR3 protein and no DNA. The sample table sets out about 330,000 distinct CDR3 sequences. Germline values: CDR1 SGHTA, CDR2 FQGNSA. The CDR3 runs 12 residues. Whole blood that had not undergone T cell sorting provided the isolated total RNA. The chain has TRBV7-2 and TRBJ2-3; TCRdb gives TRBD2 as the D gene, but with no DNA this cannot be confirmed. The origin of this receptor is a human donor with ulcerative colitis or Crohn's disease, or a healthy co-twin of an affected twin (not recorded which). Sequencing was carried out using blood. The CDR3 protein is CASSFTSLYSYF.